This TCR beta chain was sequenced for a study of T-cell reconstitution after alpha-beta-depleted transplantation in children. Study results and limitations: When one year had passed after transplant, most T-cell counts and diversity came from newly produced T cells. Reported findings indicate that, about two months after transplant, alpha-beta T cells came from several hundred expanded clones, which were derived from non-depleted graft cells.

Trimming cost V 6 bases and J 7 bases, with 13 bases left between them. The CDR3 has 13 residues. CDR1 is MNHEY, CDR2 SVGEGT, per germline. A note on this clonotype: As yet, its antigen is unknown.

Unique molecular identifiers were incorporated when the TCRbeta library was constructed. One entry per CDR3 protein, called by TCRdb with MiXCR from the PCR reads. The data show about 1,000,000 distinct CDR3 sequences, with about 29% seen just once and 28% held by the top ten. The sequence was obtained from a boy under two years old who had a stem cell transplant for SCID, so the T cells may come from the graft donor. The chain recombines TRBV6-2 or TRBV6-3 with TRBJ2-1, with D tentatively TRBD2 (6 bases). This material consisted of PBMCs, mostly from graft donor cells, taken 360 days after TCRalphabeta/CD19-depleted stem cell transplant. As DNA, the CDR3 is TGTGCCAGCAGCACGACTAGACCAAATGAGCAGTTCTTC. It is translated as CASSTTRPNEQFF.